This TCR beta chain emerged from a study of shared clonotypes between healthy human individuals. Study at large: A donor's plate count was three for CD4 naive and three for CD4 memory; CD8 naive had two and CD8 memory one.

Trimming removed 3 bases at V and 2 bases at J, with 16 bases between. The CDR3 sequence is 16 residues long. The V gene's germline CDR1 is SGHVS and CDR2 FNYEAQ. Terminally differentiated effector memory CD45RA+ cells were excluded by CCR7 positive selection of CD45RO-negative cells. Sequenced by immunoSEQ multiplex PCR; TCRdb stores in-frame clones only, minus some. Here the sample spans more than 2 million clones, just over 90% being singletons. The sequenced material came from naive CD8+ T cells from PBMCs. This clonotype was obtained from a man aged 18 to 35 in good health. Some clones in this sample may be carry-over from other donors' samples. The chain employs TRBV7-6 and TRBJ1-1, with D uncertain. As DNA, the CDR3 is TGTGCCAGCAGCTTGAGTATGTACACCCTAAACACTGAAGCTTTCTTT. Protein: CASSLSMYTLNTEAFF.